This entry lists 31 T cell receptor beta chains sequenced from one sample in a study of blood T cell repertoires in COVID-19. Some clones are missing from TCRdb's copy, which holds only in-frame ones; the method was immunoSEQ multiplex PCR. The sample consists of roughly 240,000 clones, around 82% of them appearing once. The sample taken for sequencing was PBMCs or T cells enriched from blood (not recorded which). The receptor source for this set is a woman between 40 and 50 years old who had been exposed to COVID-19.

CDR3 sequence reads: CASSSGLAGFTDTQYF. The CDR3 region has the DNA TGTGCCAGCAGCTCGGGACTAGCGGGTTTCACAGATACGCAGTATTTT. This chain joins TRBV5-4 and TRBJ2-3, with 12 bases aligning to TRBD2. Trimming took 3 bases from V and 2 from J; bases not matched to a gene: 4. Germline V lookup: CDR1 SGHNT, CDR2 YYREEE (reference sequence). The length of the CDR3 is 16 residues.

The V call is TRBV7-2, the J call TRBJ1-2; a weak D match, TRBD1 (6 bases). The V gene's germline CDR1 is SGHTA and CDR2 FQGNSA. The CDR3 covers 15 residues. V dropped 5 bases and J dropped 4 bases, with 17 bases sitting between them. The CDR3 bases are TGTGCCAGCAGCCCCACCGGGGGGGCGCCCTATGGCTACACCTTC. This translates into CASSPTGGAPYGYTF.

The J gene is TRBJ2-3, the V gene TRBV24-1, with TRBD2 identical over 7 bases. Per the germline V gene, CDR1 is KGHDR and CDR2 is SFDVKD. V shed 3 bases and J 0 bases; nucleotides not matched to a gene: 8. This CDR3 has 17 amino acids. The CDR3 sequence is CATSDPPGGGSTDTQYF. The CDR3 nucleotides read TGTGCCACCAGTGATCCGCCTGGGGGGGGGAGCACAGATACGCAGTATTTT.

The chain couples TRBV19 to TRBJ1-1; D might be TRBD1 (6 bases). Germline V gene sequence: CDR1 LNHDA, CDR2 SQIVND (reference sequence). V gave up 3 bases and J gave up 2 bases, with 16 bases separating them. The CDR3 spans 16 residues. The chain's CDR3 is CASSILWTERNTEAFF. CDR3 DNA: TGTGCCAGTAGTATTTTATGGACAGAGAGAAACACTGAAGCTTTCTTT.

The chain uses TRBV27 and TRBJ1-2, with TRBD1 matching 8 bases. The CDR3 totals 13 residues. Germline CDR1 MNHEY, CDR2 SMNVEV (reference sequence). The trim removed 8 bases at V and 2 bases at J, leaving 4 bases unmatched. CDR3 protein: CASAWTGNYGYTF. CDR3 sequence (DNA): TGTGCCAGCGCGTGGACAGGGAACTATGGCTACACCTTC.

The rearrangement links TRBV2 to TRBJ1-5; the D is unclear. The CDR3 has 15 amino acids. V was cut by 3 bases and J by 7 bases, with 16 bases left in between. Germline V gene data show CDR1 as SNHLY and CDR2 as FYNNEI. CDR3 amino acids: CASSDGRNSRQPQHF. The CDR3, as DNA: TGTGCCAGCAGTGACGGCAGAAATTCCAGGCAGCCCCAGCATTTT.

The chain carries TRBV7-2 and TRBJ2-5; 13 nucleotides align to TRBD2. Germline-derived CDR1 and CDR2 are SGHTA and FQGNSA. The CDR3 has 15 residues. Trimming took 5 bases from V and 7 from J; bases not matched to a gene: 7. The CDR3 here is CASSQTSGGPRTQYF. DNA for the CDR3: TGTGCCAGCAGCCAGACTAGCGGGGGGCCCAGGACCCAGTACTTC.

This clone was counted once. V and J are TRBV29-1 and TRBJ2-7, with 9 nucleotides matching TRBD1. The germline V gene has CDR1 SQVTM and CDR2 ANQGSEA. The CDR3 contains 15 residues. J was trimmed by 2 bases and V by 6 bases; bases with no gene match: 11. CDR3 protein: CSVEIRDRETYEQYF. The CDR3, as DNA: TGCAGCGTCGAAATACGGGACAGGGAGACCTACGAGCAGTACTTC.

V is TRBV3-1 (or the pseudogene TRBV3-2) and J is TRBJ1-1; D is perhaps TRBD1 (5 bases). This CDR3 comprises 16 residues. In germline, CDR1 is LGHDT, CDR2 YNNKEL (reference sequence). V shed 0 bases and J shed 0 bases, with 11 bases lying between them. CDR3 in DNA: TGTGCCAGCAGCCAAGATCGACAGACTGTGAACACTGAAGCTTTCTTT. Encoded protein: CASSQDRQTVNTEAFF.

The chain has TRBV3-1 (or the pseudogene TRBV3-2) and TRBJ2-7, with 11 bases fitting TRBD2. CDR1 and CDR2 (germline): LGHDT, YNNKEL (reference sequence). CDR3 size: 15 residues. Trimming took 1 base from V and 4 from J; bases not matched to a gene: 3. The CDR3 nucleotides are TGTGCCAGCAGCCAAGGAGGGACTAGCGGATACGAGCAGTACTTC. It encodes CASSQGGTSGYEQYF.

This clone showed up just a few times. The V and J genes are TRBV4-1 and TRBJ1-3, with a tentative D call TRBD1 (5 bases). V lost 8 bases, J lost 4 bases, and 12 bases lay in between. This CDR3 contains 13 residues. CDR1 and CDR2 from the germline V gene are MGHRA and YSYEKL. CDR3 protein: CASGAGAGNTIYF. CDR3 sequence (DNA): TGCGCCAGCGGGGCAGGCGCCGGAAACACCATATATTTT.

About this clone: The same CDR3 is also encoded by other DNA sequences in this sample. J is TRBJ2-3 and V is TRBV14; 13 nucleotides agree with TRBD2. Unmatched junction bases numbered 2, after V lost 4 bases and J lost 1 base. CDR3 length: 16 amino acids. Germline values: CDR1 SGHDN, CDR2 FVKESK. This chain's CDR3 is CASSRGLAGGTDTQYF. The CDR3 nucleotides read TGTGCCAGCAGCCGCGGACTAGCGGGGGGCACAGATACGCAGTATTTT.

The chain carries TRBV5-4 and TRBJ2-3; 7 positions match TRBD2. This CDR3 region has 15 residues. Germline lookup yields CDR1 SGHNT and CDR2 YYREEE (reference sequence). V shed 3 bases, J shed 3 bases, and the junction held 7 bases outside the gene matches. The CDR3 sequence is CASSYTGGWTDTQYF. The CDR3 DNA follows: TGTGCCAGCAGCTACACGGGGGGTTGGACAGATACGCAGTATTTT. The whole variable domain, remainder taken from reference TRBV5-4 and TRBJ2-3, is ETGVTQSPTHLIKTRGQQVTLRCSSQSGHNTVSWYQQALGQGPQFIFQYYREEENGRGNFPPRFSGLQFPNYSSELNVNALELDDSALYLCASSYTGGWTDTQYFGPGTRLTVL.

A note on this clone: The same CDR3 can be traced to other DNA sequences in this sample. The rearrangement links TRBV4-3 to TRBJ1-4; a possible D gene is TRBD1 (5 bases). The CDR3 is made up of 14 amino acids. Per germline, CDR1 LGHNA and CDR2 YSLEER. The V gene lost 1 base and the J gene lost 8 bases, with 11 bases spanning the gap. Written as DNA, the CDR3 is TGCGCCAGCAGCCAAGGGCAGGGTAGCGAAAAACTGTTTTTT. Protein: CASSQGQGSEKLFF.

CDR3 coding DNA: TGCAGCGTTGAAGAGCAACGGGACACCGGGGAAGCTTTCTTT. Its translation: CSVEEQRDTGEAFF. The V call is TRBV29-1, the J call TRBJ1-1; possible D gene TRBD1, 6 bases. The CDR3 loop spans 14 amino acids. The ends were cut back, 0 bases at V and 8 bases at J, with 16 bases in the middle. Germline V gives CDR1 SQVTM, CDR2 ANQGSEA.

The V gene is TRBV9, the J gene TRBJ2-1, with 8 nucleotides matching TRBD1. J gave up 2 bases and V 3 bases, and 7 bases lay outside the gene matches. Germline CDR1 reads SGDLS; CDR2 reads YYNGEE. The length of the CDR3 is 16 residues. The CDR3 reads CASSATQGQAYNEQFF. The CDR3 region has the DNA TGTGCCAGCAGCGCCACCCAGGGACAGGCCTACAATGAGCAGTTCTTC.

This chain uses TRBV7-8 with TRBJ1-2, with a possible D match to TRBD1 (5 bases). The CDR3 sequence is 14 residues long. V lost 1 base to trimming and J lost 0 bases, with 6 bases between them. Per germline, CDR1 SGHVS and CDR2 FQNEAQ. CDR3 sequence: CASSLGGSNYGYTF. The CDR3 DNA reads as TGTGCCAGCAGCTTAGGGGGCTCTAACTATGGCTACACCTTC.

J is TRBJ1-3 and V is TRBV6-5, with 7 bases lining up with TRBD1. J lost 4 bases, V lost 5 bases, and 8 bases had no gene match. This CDR3 comprises 15 residues. Germline CDR1 is MNHEY and CDR2 is SVGAGI. As DNA, the CDR3 is TGTGCCAGCAGTCTAACAGGGGATCGCGGAAACACCATATATTTT. Translated, it gives CASSLTGDRGNTIYF.

Only a few counts were recorded for this clone. The V and J genes are TRBV3-1 (or the pseudogene TRBV3-2) and TRBJ2-3; 7 bases map to TRBD2. Germline V gene lookup returns CDR1 LGHDT and CDR2 YNNKEL (reference sequence). CDR3 length: 19 residues. V gave up 4 bases and J gave up 0 bases; unmatched junction bases: 16. This chain's CDR3 is CASSPLRAGQPASTDTQYF. The CDR3 nucleotides are TGTGCCAGCAGCCCCCTGCGAGCGGGGCAACCCGCTAGCACAGATACGCAGTATTTT.

This clone showed up just a few times. V and J are TRBV11-2 and TRBJ1-3, with no clear D. Trimming stripped 5 bases from V and 9 bases from J, with 11 bases between. The CDR3 has 12 residues. CDR1 is SGHAT and CDR2 is FQNNGV in the germline V gene. In nucleotides, the CDR3 is TGTGCCAGCAGCCCCGGACTTGGCACCATATATTTT. Protein product: CASSPGLGTIYF. The whole variable domain, filled in from reference TRBV11-2 and TRBJ1-3, reads EAGVAQSPRYKIIEKRQSVAFWCNPISGHATLYWYQQILGQGPKLLIQFQNNGVVDDSQLPKDRFSAERLKGVDSTLKIQPAKLEDSAVYLCASSPGLGTIYFGEGSWLTVV.

This sequence joins TRBV7-6 and TRBJ2-3; D is ambiguous. This CDR3 is 14 amino acids long. Germline V lookup: CDR1 SGHVS, CDR2 FNYEAQ. Trimming cost V 2 bases and J 2 bases, with 8 bases left between them. CDR3 in amino acids: CASSLMTDTDTQYF. The DNA of the CDR3 is TGTGCCAGCAGCTTAATGACTGACACAGATACGCAGTATTTT.

This chain joins TRBV6-5 and TRBJ2-3; 7 nucleotides align to TRBD2. CDR3 length: 14 residues. Trimming removed 4 bases from V and 1 base from J; junction bases left unmatched: 2. Germline V CDR1 and CDR2: MNHEY, SVGAGI. CDR3: CASSWGGRTDTQYF. The CDR3 DNA is TGTGCCAGCAGTTGGGGGGGTCGCACAGATACGCAGTATTTT.

The chain has TRBV4-1 and TRBJ2-3, with D perhaps TRBD2 (6 bases). CDR3 length: 15 amino acids. Trimming removed 6 bases from V and 1 base from J, with 14 bases in between. Per germline, CDR1 MGHRA and CDR2 YSYEKL. This chain's CDR3 is CASRPARGGTDTQYF. In nucleotides, the CDR3 is TGCGCCAGCAGGCCCGCGCGCGGGGGCACAGATACGCAGTATTTT.

The V gene is TRBV7-2, the J gene TRBJ2-7; tentatively, D is TRBD2 (5 bases). From germline, CDR1 is SGHTA and CDR2 FQGNSA. V was shortened by 3 bases and J by 0 bases, with 21 bases between the two germline ends. This CDR3 is built from 18 residues. CDR3 bases: TGTGCCAGCAGCTTGGCCCTCCAGCGAGCGGAGTTCTCCTACGAGCAGTACTTC. As protein: CASSLALQRAEFSYEQYF.

V gene TRBV11-2 combines with J gene TRBJ2-1; D unclear. Germline V lookup: CDR1 SGHAT, CDR2 FQNNGV. The CDR3 is 12 amino acids. V was trimmed by 4 bases and J by 5 bases, leaving 6 bases between them. The CDR3 here is CASSYFNNEQFF. In DNA, the CDR3 is TGTGCCAGCAGCTATTTCAACAATGAGCAGTTCTTC.

The chain links TRBV30 to TRBJ1-5; the D gene is possibly TRBD1 (5 bases). Trimming took off 0 bases at V and 9 bases at J, with 15 bases between the two ends. Germline lookup yields CDR1 GTSNPN and CDR2 SVGIG (reference sequence). The CDR3 loop spans 14 amino acids. In nucleotides, the CDR3 is TGTGCCTGGAGTGTACTACGGGGGAAGCGGCCCCAGCATTTT. It encodes CAWSVLRGKRPQHF.

The genes are TRBV6-5 and TRBJ2-3, with 7 bases lining up with TRBD2. Germline V gene sequence: CDR1 MNHEY, CDR2 SVGAGI. The CDR3 loop spans 14 amino acids. The J segment lost 0 bases and the V segment lost 10 bases, leaving 7 bases of the junction unmatched. CDR3 sequence reads: CATLLARSTDTQYF. The CDR3 DNA is TGTGCCACCTTACTAGCGAGAAGCACAGATACGCAGTATTTT.

The V and J genes are TRBV5-4 and TRBJ1-6; 12 bases agree with TRBD1. Per the germline V gene, CDR1 is SGHNT and CDR2 is YYREEE (reference sequence). This CDR3 has 15 amino acids. V shed 4 bases, J shed 11 bases, and the junction held 7 bases outside the gene matches. This CDR3 is CASSPGQGAPAPLHF. Here the CDR3 DNA reads TGTGCCAGCAGCCCGGGACAGGGGGCTCCGGCACCCCTCCACTTT.

This chain joins TRBV9 and TRBJ1-2, with a weak D call TRBD1 (6 bases). Germline CDR1 and CDR2: SGDLS and YYNGEE. The CDR3 extends over 13 amino acids. The germline V and J ends were trimmed by 3 bases and 7 bases, with 13 bases remaining between them. This CDR3 reads CASSGVGGSGYTF. In nucleotides, the CDR3 is TGTGCCAGCAGCGGGGTAGGGGGAAGTGGCTACACCTTC.

The chain is built from TRBV6-5 and TRBJ1-1; a possible D gene is TRBD1 (6 bases). The ends were cut back, 4 bases at V and 4 bases at J, with 19 bases in the middle. The CDR3 has 16 residues. Germline-derived CDR1 and CDR2 are MNHEY and SVGAGI. The CDR3 coding sequence is TGTGCCAGCAGTTCACAGGAAGTTAGGGGGGGCACTGAAGCTTTCTTT. It specifies CASSSQEVRGGTEAFF.

The rearrangement links TRBV28 to TRBJ2-2; D not certain. The V end lost 6 bases, the J end lost 4 bases, and 15 bases lay between the germline ends. Per germline, CDR1 MDHEN and CDR2 SYDVKM. CDR3 length equals 15 residues. CDR3 sequence: CASRRRYDSTGELFF. The DNA for the CDR3 is TGTGCCAGCAGGAGACGTTATGACTCCACCGGGGAGCTGTTTTTT. Supplemented by reference TRBV28 and TRBJ2-2, the full variable domain reads DVKVTQSSRYLVKRTGEKVFLECVQDMDHENMFWYRQDPGLGLRLIYFSYDVKMKEKGDIPEGYSVSREKKERFSLILESASTNQTSMYLCASRRRYDSTGELFFGEGSRLTVL.